This TCR beta chain was profiled in a study of CD8+ T cells in alopecia areata. Study-wide results and caveats: Scalp samples also yield sequences from resident alphabeta T cells of normal skin. Especially in alopecia totalis/universalis, lesional scalp showed greater clonality than normal scalp did. Patients showed less clear TCR sequence sharing than mice, possibly partly because of HLA diversity.

Germline V gene sequence: CDR1 FNHDT, CDR2 SITEND (reference sequence). The CDR3 has 13 residues. In this sample, this clone turned up a few times. Its antigen is undetermined. Mouse names are used for the genes. Coverage ceases 4 residues before the CDR3 finishes, and the germline J gene fills in the end. cDNA serving as the sequencing template came from extracted, reverse transcribed RNA. Generated by immunoSEQ multiplex PCR, the TCRdb table keeps only in-frame clones and is missing some. The sample has approximately 280,000 clones, none seen only once. The authors sorted pooled cutaneous lymph node cells using CD4, CD8alpha, NKG2D, NKG2ACE and other markers.

This TCR was recovered from a C3H/HeJ mouse with alopecia areata. MHC haplotype: H2-k. The sample comprised CD4+ T cells sorted from a lymph node. The gene calls are TRBV19 and TRBJ1-1; TRBD1 agrees at 11 bases. The covered CDR3 bases are TGTGCCAGCACCCCGGGACAGGGGGCA. Encoded protein: CASTPGQGA. The entire CDR3 reads CASTPGQGAEVFF.